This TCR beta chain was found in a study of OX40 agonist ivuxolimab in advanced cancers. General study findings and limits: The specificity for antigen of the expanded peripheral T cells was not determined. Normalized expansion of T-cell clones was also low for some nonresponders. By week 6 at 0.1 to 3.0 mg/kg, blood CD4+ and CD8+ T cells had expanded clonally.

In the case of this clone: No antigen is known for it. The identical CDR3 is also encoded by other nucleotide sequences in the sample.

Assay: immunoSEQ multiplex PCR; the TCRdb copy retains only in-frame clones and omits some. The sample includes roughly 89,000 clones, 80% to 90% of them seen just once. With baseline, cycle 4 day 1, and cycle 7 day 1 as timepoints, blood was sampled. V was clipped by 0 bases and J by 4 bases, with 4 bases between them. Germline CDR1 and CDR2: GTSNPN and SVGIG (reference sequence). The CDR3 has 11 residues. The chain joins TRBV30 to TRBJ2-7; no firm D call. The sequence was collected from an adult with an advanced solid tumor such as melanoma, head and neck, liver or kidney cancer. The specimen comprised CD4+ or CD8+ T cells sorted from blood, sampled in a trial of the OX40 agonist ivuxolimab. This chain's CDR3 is CAWSVAYEQYF. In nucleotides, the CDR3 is TGTGCCTGGAGTGTCGCTTACGAGCAGTACTTC.